This is a list of T cell receptor beta chains from one sample in a study of blood T cell repertoires in COVID-19. TCRdb's copy holds only in-frame clones and misses some; the assay was immunoSEQ multiplex PCR. The sample records approximately 130,000 clones, approximately 80% being singletons. Source material: peripheral blood. Receptors were obtained from a human donor in a cohort sampled during active COVID-19. Both conserved end residues are part of each CDR3. A D gene is named only where the DNA matches it firmly. Some rows have no size entry. The others give once, few or many, or a class for an expanded clone.

size,J,V,D,CDR3,DNA
-,TRBJ2-3,TRBV28,-,CASSFDGDIATDTQYF,TGTGCCAGCAGTTTTGATGGGGACATCGCTACAGATACGCAGTATTTT
-,TRBJ2-1,TRBV7-6,TRBD2,CASSLTSGAYNEQFF,TGTGCCAGCAGCCTAACTAGCGGGGCCTACAATGAGCAGTTCTTC
-,TRBJ2-3,TRBV3-1/TRBV3-2,-,CASSQGGSPDTQYF,TGTGCCAGCAGCCAAGGAGGTAGCCCAGATACGCAGTATTTT
-,TRBJ1-5,TRBV5-1,-,CASTPPPRGKLNQPQHF,TGCGCCAGCACTCCCCCCCCCAGGGGTAAACTCAATCAGCCCCAGCATTTT
-,TRBJ2-2,TRBV15,-,CATSYHRAGELFF,TGTGCCACCAGCTACCACAGGGCCGGGGAGCTGTTTTTT
-,TRBJ1-1,TRBV28,TRBD1,CASSPLGQGLNTEAFF,TGTGCCAGCAGTCCTCTGGGACAGGGTTTGAACACTGAAGCTTTCTTT
few,TRBJ1-1,TRBV3-1/TRBV3-2,-,CASSQRNTEAFF,TGTGCCAGCAGCCAACGGAACACTGAAGCTTTCTTT
-,TRBJ1-2,TRBV3-1/TRBV3-2,TRBD1,CASSQTGQGALGYTF,TGTGCCAGCAGCCAAACAGGACAGGGGGCACTCGGCTACACCTTC
few,TRBJ2-3,TRBV11-2,TRBD1,CASSFMTGGYSTDTQYF,TGTGCCAGCAGCTTCATGACAGGGGGCTATAGCACAGATACGCAGTATTTT
once,TRBJ1-2,TRBV7-2,TRBD1,CASSLAGGLSTGHGYTF,TGTGCCAGCAGCTTGGCCGGAGGGTTATCGACAGGGCATGGCTACACCTTC
once,TRBJ2-7,TRBV18,TRBD2,CASSTGTSGSYEQYF,TGTGCCAGCTCAACCGGGACTAGCGGTTCCTACGAGCAGTACTTC
-,TRBJ2-1,TRBV10-3,TRBD2,CAISESNGGGISYEQFF,TGTGCCATCAGTGAGTCGAATGGCGGGGGAATCAGCTATGAGCAGTTCTTC
once,TRBJ2-5,TRBV7-2,-,CASSPQGETQYF,TGTGCCAGCAGCCCCCAGGGAGAGACCCAGTACTTC
-,TRBJ2-6,TRBV20-1,-,CSASASGANVLTF,TGCAGTGCTAGTGCAAGCGGGGCCAACGTCCTGACTTTC
-,TRBJ2-7,TRBV6-1,TRBD1,CASSARQGQHLYEQYF,TGTGCCAGCAGTGCTAGACAGGGCCAGCATCTCTACGAGCAGTACTTC
-,TRBJ2-3,TRBV24-1,-,CATSDRDFTDTQYF,TGTGCCACCAGTGACCGGGATTTTACAGATACGCAGTATTTT
few,TRBJ1-5,TRBV21-1,-,CASSKGRGGGEPQHF,TGTGCCAGCAGCAAAGGCAGAGGGGGCGGGGAGCCCCAGCATTTT
-,TRBJ2-5,TRBV7-2,-,CASSVGRQGRETQYF,TGTGCCAGCAGCGTAGGACGGCAGGGGCGAGAGACCCAGTACTTC
few,TRBJ1-1,TRBV27,TRBD1,CASSLSISSGQGFGDPPTEAFF,TGTGCCAGCAGTTTATCTATATCGTCGGGACAGGGGTTTGGTGACCCTCCGACTGAAGCTTTCTTT
few,TRBJ1-2,TRBV6-1,-,CASSEEPPNYGYTF,TGTGCCAGCAGTGAAGAGCCTCCTAACTATGGCTACACCTTC
-,TRBJ2-7,TRBV9,TRBD1,CASSVGVGGGLYEQYF,TGTGCCAGCAGCGTAGGTGTAGGGGGCGGACTCTACGAGCAGTACTTC
-,TRBJ2-2,TRBV11-2,TRBD1,CASVTGDRDTGELFF,TGTGCCAGCGTAACAGGGGACAGGGACACCGGGGAGCTGTTTTTT
-,TRBJ2-2,TRBV5-5,-,CASSLYGNGELFF,TGTGCCAGCAGCTTGTACGGGAACGGGGAGCTGTTTTTT
once,TRBJ2-3,TRBV19,TRBD2,CASRRAGITDTQYF,TGTGCCAGCCGTCGAGCGGGGATAACAGATACGCAGTATTTT
-,TRBJ2-1,TRBV18,TRBD2,CASSPPGTSGYNEQFF,TGTGCCAGCTCACCACCGGGGACTAGCGGATACAATGAGCAGTTCTTC
few,TRBJ2-3,TRBV7-9,-,CASSRVGDTDTQYF,TGTGCCAGCAGCCGGGTCGGCGACACAGATACGCAGTATTTT
-,TRBJ1-5,TRBV19,TRBD1,CASSILQGGPYSNQPQHF,TGTGCCAGTAGTATCTTACAGGGGGGACCTTATAGCAATCAGCCCCAGCATTTT
-,TRBJ2-3,TRBV10-3,-,CAIRGGGQRTPADTQYF,TGTGCCATCAGGGGCGGCGGTCAAAGGACTCCCGCAGATACGCAGTATTTT
-,TRBJ2-2,TRBV7-8,-,CASNPEGTTGELFF,TGTGCCAGCAACCCGGAGGGGACCACCGGGGAGCTGTTTTTT
once,TRBJ1-1,TRBV6-5,TRBD1,CASSPTGIMNTEAFF,TGTGCCAGCAGTCCGACAGGGATCATGAACACTGAAGCTTTCTTT
-,TRBJ1-2,TRBV4-3,TRBD1,CASSQGTGLFYGYTF,TGCGCCAGCAGCCAGGGGACAGGGCTCTTCTATGGCTACACCTTC
-,TRBJ2-5,TRBV3-1/TRBV3-2,-,CASSPDWGWGTQYF,TGTGCCAGCAGCCCGGACTGGGGATGGGGGACCCAGTACTTC